This is a list of T cell receptor beta chains from one sample in a study of molecular identifiers for immune sequencing clone quantification. A single record per CDR3 protein comes from TCRdb applying MiXCR to the PCR reads. The sample includes 250,000 to 400,000 distinct CDR3 sequences, roughly 23% of them seen just once. Sequences were obtained from naive CD8+ T cells from blood, with Jurkat cell RNA spiked in. These receptors were collected from a human donor in good health. Some libraries in this study had Jurkat cell RNA spiked in. The CDR3 runs from the conserved cysteine through the conserved F or W. Fields, in order: D gene, V gene, clone size, J gene, CDR3 DNA, CDR3 protein. D genes are given only for firm matches. The size of a clone is reported for some rows only, either as once, few or many, or as a class for expanded clones.

D gene: TRBD1
V gene: TRBV3-1
clone size: .
J gene: TRBJ1-1
CDR3 DNA: TGTGCCAGCAGCCTGACAGGGATGAACACTGAAGCTCTCTTT
CDR3 protein: CASSLTGMNTEALF

D gene: TRBD1
V gene: TRBV3-1
clone size: many
J gene: TRBJ2-7
CDR3 DNA: TGTGCCAGCAGCTATGGACAGGGGGCATTCGAGCAGTACTTC
CDR3 protein: CASSYGQGAFEQYF

D gene: .
V gene: TRBV6-6
clone size: many
J gene: TRBJ1-1
CDR3 DNA: TGTGCCAGCACCCATGGGGGGGACACTGAAGCTTTCTTT
CDR3 protein: CASTHGGDTEAFF

D gene: .
V gene: TRBV11-2
clone size: .
J gene: TRBJ2-5
CDR3 DNA: TGTGCCAGCAGCCCCCACCGGGGGCGGGGCGACCAAGAGACCCAGTACTTC
CDR3 protein: CASSPHRGRGDQETQYF

D gene: TRBD2
V gene: TRBV29-1
clone size: many
J gene: TRBJ2-7
CDR3 DNA: TGCAGCGTTGTTGGAGCCGGCGGGAGGGCCGGGGAGCAGTACTTC
CDR3 protein: CSVVGAGGRAGEQYF

D gene: .
V gene: TRBV6-1
clone size: many
J gene: TRBJ2-7
CDR3 DNA: TGTGCCATTAACGGGCCAGGAGCCCCCTACGAGCAGTACTTC
CDR3 protein: CAINGPGAPYEQYF

D gene: .
V gene: TRBV24-1
clone size: many
J gene: TRBJ1-1
CDR3 DNA: TGTGCCACCAGTGATAGGGCAGACACTGAAGCTTTCTTT
CDR3 protein: CATSDRADTEAFF

D gene: .
V gene: TRBV12-3/TRBV12-4
clone size: many
J gene: TRBJ2-3
CDR3 DNA: TGTGCCAGCAGTTGGGGACGTTTGCAGACAGATACGCAGTATTTT
CDR3 protein: CASSWGRLQTDTQYF

D gene: TRBD2
V gene: TRBV27
clone size: few
J gene: TRBJ2-5
CDR3 DNA: TGTGCCAGCTATCCCTTTGGACTAGCGGTCAAAGAGACCCAGTACTTC
CDR3 protein: CASYPFGLAVKETQYF

D gene: TRBD2
V gene: TRBV28
clone size: many
J gene: TRBJ2-1
CDR3 DNA: TGTGCCAGTGGCCCGGGACTAGCGTCAGTTGAGCAGTTCTTC
CDR3 protein: CASGPGLASVEQFF

D gene: TRBD2
V gene: TRBV2
clone size: few
J gene: TRBJ2-1
CDR3 DNA: TGTGCCAGCAGCGGTCTGGGGACTCCGGGGGGTGGTGCTGAGCAGTTCTTC
CDR3 protein: CASSGLGTPGGGAEQFF

D gene: .
V gene: TRBV4-1
clone size: many
J gene: TRBJ2-3
CDR3 DNA: TGCGCCAGCAGCCAAGTCTACACGATTACAGATACGCAGTATTTT
CDR3 protein: CASSQVYTITDTQYF

D gene: .
V gene: TRBV7-2
clone size: many
J gene: TRBJ2-5
CDR3 DNA: TGTGCCAGCAGCTACTATGACATGATTCAAGAGACCCAGTACTTC
CDR3 protein: CASSYYDMIQETQYF

D gene: TRBD1
V gene: TRBV6-1
clone size: many
J gene: TRBJ2-7
CDR3 DNA: TGTGCCAGCAGAGACCGGGACAGTCTGTTCGAGCAGTACTTC
CDR3 protein: CASRDRDSLFEQYF

D gene: .
V gene: TRBV21-1
clone size: .
J gene: TRBJ2-7
CDR3 DNA: TGTGCCAGCTGCCCCGAAGGGGGGTGGCGGCTTCGAGAGCAGTACTTC
CDR3 protein: CASCPEGGWRLREQYF

D gene: .
V gene: TRBV7-2
clone size: many
J gene: TRBJ2-5
CDR3 DNA: TGTGCCAGCAGCCCAACGTCCCCATTTGGGGAGACCCAGTACTTC
CDR3 protein: CASSPTSPFGETQYF

D gene: .
V gene: TRBV6-1
clone size: many
J gene: TRBJ2-7
CDR3 DNA: TGTGCCAGCAGTGAAGCTCTGTTGCCCGGCTACGAGCAGTACTTC
CDR3 protein: CASSEALLPGYEQYF

D gene: .
V gene: TRBV30
clone size: many
J gene: TRBJ2-2
CDR3 DNA: TGTGCCTGGAGTCCGGTTGGGGAGCTGTTTTTT
CDR3 protein: CAWSPVGELFF

D gene: .
V gene: TRBV27
clone size: .
J gene: TRBJ2-7
CDR3 DNA: TGTGCCAGCAGGGAGACATGGGACTCCTACGAGCAGTACTTC
CDR3 protein: CASRETWDSYEQYF

D gene: TRBD1
V gene: TRBV12-3/TRBV12-4
clone size: many
J gene: TRBJ1-2
CDR3 DNA: TGTGCCAGCAGTCCCGGGACAGGACTAGGCTATGGCTACACCTTC
CDR3 protein: CASSPGTGLGYGYTF

D gene: TRBD1
V gene: TRBV4-3
clone size: few
J gene: TRBJ2-3
CDR3 DNA: TGCGCCAGCAGCCAAAAGGGGGGCCGGGACAGGCTCTATTTT
CDR3 protein: CASSQKGGRDRLYF

D gene: TRBD2
V gene: TRBV27
clone size: .
J gene: TRBJ2-3
CDR3 DNA: TGTGCCAGCAGGGCGACTAGCGGATTCACAGGTACGCAGTATTTT
CDR3 protein: CASRATSGFTGTQYF

D gene: TRBD1
V gene: TRBV5-1
clone size: many
J gene: TRBJ1-1
CDR3 DNA: TGCGCCAGCAGCTTGGGGGGACAGCTCAACACTGAAGCTTTCTTT
CDR3 protein: CASSLGGQLNTEAFF

D gene: TRBD1
V gene: TRBV7-9
clone size: many
J gene: TRBJ1-1
CDR3 DNA: TGTGCCAGCAGCTTAGGCGGGACAGGGGAAACTGAAGCTTTCTTT
CDR3 protein: CASSLGGTGETEAFF

D gene: .
V gene: TRBV6-1
clone size: many
J gene: TRBJ2-1
CDR3 DNA: TGTGCCAGCAAGGAGAGCTCCTACAATGAGCAGTTCTTC
CDR3 protein: CASKESSYNEQFF

D gene: .
V gene: TRBV30
clone size: many
J gene: TRBJ2-3
CDR3 DNA: TGTGCCTGGAGTGTTAGCGCAGCTAGCACAGATACGCAGTATTTT
CDR3 protein: CAWSVSAASTDTQYF

D gene: TRBD2
V gene: TRBV7-9
clone size: many
J gene: TRBJ2-3
CDR3 DNA: TGTGCCAGCAGCGATACCCTGGCCGGGGGGGGGACCTCCGAGAAAGACACAGATACGCAGTATTTT
CDR3 protein: CASSDTLAGGGTSEKDTDTQYF

D gene: .
V gene: TRBV19
clone size: many
J gene: TRBJ2-2
CDR3 DNA: TGTGCCACCGATGCAGGGTCGAGCACCGGGGAGCTGTTTTTT
CDR3 protein: CATDAGSSTGELFF

D gene: TRBD1
V gene: TRBV27
clone size: .
J gene: TRBJ1-2
CDR3 DNA: TGTGCCAGCAGCCCCAGGGGGCTCTACTATGGCTACGCCTTC
CDR3 protein: CASSPRGLYYGYAF

D gene: TRBD2
V gene: TRBV29-1
clone size: many
J gene: TRBJ2-2
CDR3 DNA: TGCAGCGTGCTTTGGCGGGAGGGCCACACCGGGGAGCTGTTTTTT
CDR3 protein: CSVLWREGHTGELFF

D gene: .
V gene: TRBV7-9
clone size: few
J gene: TRBJ1-1
CDR3 DNA: TGTGCCAGCAGCTTAGTCCCGGGGGCGCTGGGAACTGAAGCTTTCTTT
CDR3 protein: CASSLVPGALGTEAFF

D gene: TRBD2
V gene: TRBV12-3/TRBV12-4
clone size: .
J gene: TRBJ2-5
CDR3 DNA: TGTGCCAGCAGTCCCTTCGGGGGGAGAAAACAAGAGACCCAGTACTTC
CDR3 protein: CASSPFGGRKQETQYF

D gene: .
V gene: TRBV12-3/TRBV12-4
clone size: many
J gene: TRBJ1-5
CDR3 DNA: TGTGCCAGCAGTCCGCAGTTCGGGGATAGCAATCAGCCCCAGCATTTT
CDR3 protein: CASSPQFGDSNQPQHF

D gene: .
V gene: TRBV5-5
clone size: many
J gene: TRBJ1-1
CDR3 DNA: TGTGCCAGCAGCTTGGAAGGGAGGTACAGCATGAACACTGAAGCTTTCTTT
CDR3 protein: CASSLEGRYSMNTEAFF

D gene: .
V gene: TRBV4-3
clone size: .
J gene: TRBJ1-4
CDR3 DNA: TGCGCCAGCAGCCAAGAACGAACCTCAGGGGTAAAACTGTTTTTT
CDR3 protein: CASSQERTSGVKLFF

D gene: TRBD1
V gene: TRBV5-1
clone size: .
J gene: TRBJ1-1
CDR3 DNA: TGCGCCAGCAGCTTGACACAGGACAGGGGAGGCACTGAAGCTTTCTTT
CDR3 protein: CASSLTQDRGGTEAFF

D gene: .
V gene: TRBV19
clone size: many
J gene: TRBJ2-2
CDR3 DNA: TGTGCCAGTAGTATAGGGCGGAACACCGGGGAGCTGTTTTTT
CDR3 protein: CASSIGRNTGELFF

D gene: TRBD1
V gene: TRBV24-1
clone size: many
J gene: TRBJ1-1
CDR3 DNA: TGTGCCACCAGTGCAAGCGGACAGGGGGCCAAAACTGAAGCTTTCTTT
CDR3 protein: CATSASGQGAKTEAFF

D gene: .
V gene: TRBV6-5
clone size: .
J gene: TRBJ1-4
CDR3 DNA: TGTGCCAGCAGTTACTCGAAAGGGGCTATGGTTGAAAAACTGTTTTTT
CDR3 protein: CASSYSKGAMVEKLFF

D gene: .
V gene: TRBV20-1
clone size: many
J gene: TRBJ2-7
CDR3 DNA: TGCAGTGCTAGAGATAGTAGGGGAACCTACGAGCAGTACTTC
CDR3 protein: CSARDSRGTYEQYF

D gene: TRBD1
V gene: TRBV7-2
clone size: many
J gene: TRBJ2-3
CDR3 DNA: TGTGCCAGCTCGGACAGGGTTGAGTGGGGCACAGATACGCAGTATTTT
CDR3 protein: CASSDRVEWGTDTQYF